A single T cell receptor (beta chain) is shown here with its context. Its antigen remains unknown. The PCR ran on 60 Vbeta and 13 Jbeta primers. Produced via immunoSEQ multiplex PCR; TCRdb's table is partial and in-frame only. The data hold more than 100,000 clones, with about 80% observed a single time. These data are taken from a study of cytomegalovirus exposure and HLA in healthy donors. Study context: Roughly 86 million unique TCRs from HLA-typed donors made up an early data release. Of the donors genotyped, 398 in all, 75% to 85% fell in the Caucasian-associated ancestry cluster. Overall study results and limits: A later analysis linked a missense variant in DCLRE1C to the trimming of TCR beta V and J genes. No immune exposure information besides CMV serostatus was available.

Looked up from germline, CDR1 is SNHLY and CDR2 is FYNNEI. The CDR3 totals 14 residues. V trimming: 6 bases; J trimming: 4 bases; junction bases outside the gene matches: 7. The V call is TRBV2, the J call TRBJ1-1; the match to TRBD1 covers 8 bases. The sample consisted of PBMCs. The TCR comes from a man in his forties or fifties in good health and CMV-seronegative. CDR3 loop: CASRVQGAATEAFF. Written as DNA, the CDR3 is TGTGCCAGCAGAGTCCAGGGGGCCGCCACTGAAGCTTTCTTT.